This T cell receptor (beta chain) was recorded in a study of cytomegalovirus exposure and HLA in healthy donors. In the PCR, 60 Vbeta and 13 Jbeta primers were used. Assay used: immunoSEQ multiplex PCR; TCRdb lists only in-frame clones, some missing. The repertoire consists of roughly 150,000 clones, with 84% occurring once and the leading ten covering approximately 0.98%. Germline CDR1 and CDR2: MNHNS and SASEGT. V lost 5 bases and J lost 1; bases outside the gene matches: 8. CDR3 size: 15 residues. A word on this clone: The antigen is undetermined.

Study findings and constraints: The analysis excluded some indistinguishable V segments, including TRBV6-2 and TRBV6-3. There was a cluster of highly shared sequence variants that was likely a sequencing artifact.

The sequenced material came from PBMCs. The rearrangement uses TRBV6-1 and TRBJ2-7, with 7 positions matching TRBD2. The receptor was isolated from a man younger than 45 in good health and CMV-seronegative. CDR3 in DNA: TGTGCCAGCAGTCCGACGGGGGGTCGGTCCTACGAGCAGTACTTC. Protein: CASSPTGGRSYEQYF.